These 18 T cell receptor beta chains originate from one sample sequenced in a study of T-cell memory formation after mild COVID-19. MiXCR, run by TCRdb on the 5' RACE reads, gives a single entry per CDR3 protein. The sample lists tens of thousands of distinct CDR3 sequences; about 16% were seen once. Sequenced input: PBMCs or a T cell subset sorted from them (not recorded which). These receptors originate from a man between 18 and 29 years old who had mild COVID-19 (a few samples of this study predate the infection). Cell type and time point are not known.

Only a few counts were recorded for this clonotype. The genes are TRBV29-1 and TRBJ2-5; D gene uncertain. V gave up 6 bases and J gave up 0 bases, with 2 bases separating them. The length of the CDR3 is 10 residues. The germline V gene encodes CDR1 SQVTM and CDR2 ANQGSEA. In DNA form, the CDR3 reads TGCAGCGTAGACCAAGAGACCCAGTACTTC. Amino acid sequence: CSVDQETQYF.

This clonotype appeared a few times. This chain uses TRBV12-3 or TRBV12-4 with TRBJ1-2, with D unresolved. This CDR3 region has 12 residues. V lost 8 bases to trimming and J lost 6 bases, with 13 bases between them. CDR3: CASDLRGDGYTF. CDR3 nucleotide sequence: TGTGCCAGCGATCTGCGGGGTGATGGCTACACCTTC.

V is TRBV6-1 and J is TRBJ2-3; 8 bases are shared with TRBD2. J lost 5 bases, V lost 9 bases, and 7 bases had no gene match. CDR1 MNHNS and CDR2 SASEGT come from the germline V gene. The CDR3 sequence is 13 residues long. Here the CDR3 reads CASRAGAVDTQYF. The CDR3, as DNA: TGTGCCAGTAGAGCGGGGGCGGTAGATACGCAGTATTTT.

The rearrangement joins TRBV4-1 to TRBJ2-3, with 8 bases matching TRBD2. The junction had 5 bases not matched to a gene; V was cut back by 2 bases and J by 1 base. The CDR3 contains 16 residues. Per the germline V gene, CDR1 is MGHRA and CDR2 is YSYEKL. The DNA for the CDR3 is TGCGCCAGCAGCCAACCCAGCGGGGGTCGCACAGATACGCAGTATTTT. This translates into CASSQPSGGRTDTQYF.

There are a few counts of this clonotype. This chain uses TRBV12-3 or TRBV12-4 with TRBJ2-7, with 7 nucleotides matching TRBD2. V dropped 8 bases and J dropped 2; count of bases not matched to a gene: 6. This CDR3 is built from 13 residues. CDR3 nucleotide sequence: TGTGCCAGCGGTCGGGGGGAAACCTACGAGCAGTACTTC. Its translation is CASGRGETYEQYF.

The V and J genes are TRBV9 and TRBJ2-2, with D possibly matching TRBD1 (6 bases). This CDR3 comprises 15 residues. Germline values: CDR1 SGDLS, CDR2 YYNGEE. Trimming left V 1 base short and J 13 bases short, with 20 bases between. The CDR3 is CASSVTDRTLEGLFF. The CDR3 nucleotides are TGTGCCAGCAGCGTAACGGACAGAACATTGGAAGGGCTGTTTTTT.

A few counts support this clonotype. V and J are TRBV6-5 and TRBJ2-7; TRBD2 aligns across 10 bases. This CDR3 comprises 15 residues. CDR1 is MNHEY and CDR2 is SVGAGI in the germline V gene. The V and J ends lost 2 bases and 3 bases, in that order; junction bases with no gene match: 4. CDR3 DNA sequence: TGTGCCAGCAGTTACACCACTAGCGGGGTCTACGAGCAGTACTTC. Its protein is CASSYTTSGVYEQYF.

The V gene is TRBV6-2 or TRBV6-3, the J gene TRBJ1-1; 8 nucleotides agree with TRBD1. This CDR3 has 18 residues. After removal of 0 bases from V and 2 bases from J, the junction contained 11 bases not matched to a gene. Germline CDR1 MNHEY, CDR2 SVGEGT. This CDR3 reads CASSYSTTGEEGNTEAFF. In DNA form, the CDR3 reads TGTGCCAGCAGTTACTCGACGACAGGGGAAGAGGGAAACACTGAAGCTTTCTTT.

This clonotype was seen a few times. This rearrangement joins TRBV7-3 to TRBJ2-2; D remains unclear. V dropped 0 bases and J dropped 6 bases, with 14 bases sitting between them. Germline loops: CDR1 SGHTA, CDR2 FQGTGA. This CDR3 has 16 residues. CDR3 nucleotides: TGTGCCAGCAGCTTAACCCCCCCAGGCGGTTCCGGGGAGCTGTTTTTT. Translated: CASSLTPPGGSGELFF.

A few counts support this clonotype. This chain joins TRBV29-1 and TRBJ2-1; TRBD1 might be the D (6 bases). This CDR3 contains 13 residues. Germline lookup yields CDR1 SQVTM and CDR2 ANQGSEA. V lost 6 bases and J lost 6, with 15 bases in between. CDR3 nucleotides: TGCAGCGTCGGGGACATCCTATCCAATGAGCAGTTCTTC. The encoded protein is CSVGDILSNEQFF.

J is TRBJ2-1 and V is TRBV4-3, with a weak D call TRBD1 (6 bases). Germline assignment: CDR1 LGHNA and CDR2 YSLEER. Trimming took off 1 base at V and 10 bases at J, with 17 bases between the two ends. The CDR3 runs 15 residues. The CDR3 region is CASSQASSRGREQFF. CDR3 nucleotides: TGCGCCAGCAGCCAAGCGTCGTCCAGGGGAAGGGAGCAGTTCTTC.

This rearrangement joins TRBV12-3 or TRBV12-4 to TRBJ2-7, with D perhaps TRBD1 (6 bases). CDR3 length: 13 amino acids. Trimming took off 8 bases at V and 6 bases at J, with 17 bases between the two ends. The CDR3 nucleotides read TGTGCCAGCCAAGAGGGGGTATTGGGCGAGCAGTACTTC. It is translated as CASQEGVLGEQYF.

This clonotype has more than one count but fewer than ten. This sequence joins TRBV6-2 or TRBV6-3 and TRBJ2-1; 8 bases align to TRBD2. The trim removed 7 bases at V and 7 bases at J, leaving 9 bases unmatched. The CDR3 extends over 14 amino acids. Germline CDR1 is MNHEY and CDR2 is SVGEGT. The CDR3 reads CASTLGLVENEQFF. CDR3 nucleotides: TGTGCCAGCACCCTGGGACTAGTCGAGAATGAGCAGTTCTTC.

The V call is TRBV4-3, the J call TRBJ2-1; D is undetermined. Looked up from germline, CDR1 is LGHNA and CDR2 is YSLEER. The V gene lost 6 bases and the J gene lost 0 bases, with 12 bases spanning the gap. CDR3 length: 15 residues. Here the CDR3 reads CASSRTASSYNEQFF. As DNA, the CDR3 is TGCGCCAGCAGTCGGACGGCGAGCTCCTACAATGAGCAGTTCTTC.

This clonotype came up a few times. V is TRBV18 and J is TRBJ2-7; D is unclear. V dropped 5 bases and J dropped 4 bases, with 12 bases sitting between them. The CDR3 extends over 13 amino acids. Germline CDR1 and CDR2: KGHSH and LQKENI. The CDR3 loop is CASSTSPDYEQYF. CDR3 nucleotide sequence: TGTGCCAGCTCAACCTCCCCTGATTACGAGCAGTACTTC.

The sample holds a few counts of this clonotype. The chain links TRBV29-1 to TRBJ2-2; possible D gene TRBD1, 6 bases. Trimming removed 6 bases from V and 4 bases from J, with 15 bases in between. Germline assignment: CDR1 SQVTM and CDR2 ANQGSEA. The CDR3 sequence is 14 residues long. DNA of the CDR3: TGCAGCGTGGGTCGGGGCAGGGGCACCGGGGAGCTGTTTTTT. The encoded protein is CSVGRGRGTGELFF.

This clonotype was picked up many times. This chain uses TRBV5-1 with TRBJ1-2; D remains unclear. The V end was cut by 4 bases, the J end by 8 bases, with 15 bases between. Germline CDR1 and CDR2: SGHRS and YFSETQ. The length of the CDR3 is 13 residues. CDR3 sequence (DNA): TGCGCCAGCAGCAAATTACAACTAGGCGGCTACACCTTC. As protein: CASSKLQLGGYTF. Supplemented by reference TRBV5-1 and TRBJ1-2, the full variable domain reads KAGVTQTPRYLIKTRGQQVTLSCSPISGHRSVSWYQQTPGQGLQFLFEYFSETQRNKGNFPGRFSGRQFSNSRSEMNVSTLELGDSALYLCASSKLQLGGYTFGSGTRLTVV.

This clonotype was recorded a few times. The rearrangement uses TRBV7-9 and TRBJ1-2; tentative D call: TRBD1 (6 bases). CDR1 and CDR2 from the germline V gene are SEHNR and FQNEAQ (reference sequence). The CDR3 totals 14 residues. Trimming cost V 8 bases and J 1 base, with 14 bases left between them. CDR3 amino acids: CASSRGGDNYGYTF. CDR3 coding DNA: TGTGCCAGCTCCCGAGGGGGAGATAACTATGGCTACACCTTC.